This TCR beta chain was retrieved from a study of blood T cell repertoires in COVID-19. Recruits, aged about 18 to 95 years, lived in 24 US areas. Participant-reported clinical history was the basis for cohort assignment. Up to 2 weeks before entering the study, exposed participants had met a COVID-19 case. The length of the CDR3 is 13 residues. V was clipped by 0 bases and J by 7 bases, with 9 bases between them. From germline, CDR1 is LNHNV and CDR2 YYDKDF (reference sequence). Sequencing was performed with immunoSEQ multiplex PCR; in TCRdb, only in-frame clones are kept and a portion is missing. This table holds 150,000 or so clones, around 83% found once.

Sequencing was performed on PBMCs or T cells enriched from blood (not recorded which). The chain is built from TRBV15 and TRBJ1-1; no clear D. This TCR came from a woman aged 50 to 65 who had been exposed to COVID-19. The CDR3 loop reads CATSRDSQFEAFF. CDR3 coding DNA: TGTGCCACCAGCAGAGATTCACAGTTTGAAGCTTTCTTT.